The T cell receptor beta chain described here comes from a study of preoperative IRX-2 immunotherapy in early breast cancer. The V and J ends lost 4 bases and 4 bases respectively, with 17 bases between them. The CDR3 spans 16 residues. Treatment denoted: preoperative locoregional IRX-2 cytokine immunotherapy. Preoperative locoregional IRX-2 cytokine immunotherapy was tested in the phase Ib source study. Clones were sequenced by immunoSEQ multiplex PCR, and TCRdb holds only the in-frame ones, with some missing. The data show around 29,000 clones, over 65% seen once. The receptor was derived from a human donor with breast cancer. The chain has TRBV7-1 and TRBJ1-3; TRBD1 might be the D (5 bases). TRBV7-1 is treated as an ORF (open reading frame) with a function not yet certain. Collection of the sample occurred from a patient treated with IRX-2 immunotherapy. The CDR3: CASSLRSGLTGNTIYF. The CDR3 DNA reads TGTGCCAGCAGCTTACGATCAGGGCTTACCGGAAACACCATATATTTT.